Described below is a single T cell receptor (beta chain) sequence and its context. No antigen is known for it. Compared with germline, one end of the junction differs, possibly owing to a read error. These data belong to a study of tumor and adjacent non-tumor tissue in lung cancer. Study overall: Around 4.4 million productive TCRbeta reads were obtained per sample on average.

A modified ARM-PCR protocol with three rounds of nested PCR amplified TCRbeta. TCRdb processed the multiplex PCR reads anew with MiXCR; each CDR3 protein has one entry. The data hold 44,000 or so distinct CDR3 sequences, with roughly two thirds observed a single time. Study-wide results and limits: TCR diversity was significantly greater in tumor than normal lung tissue.

RNA was extracted from bulk tissue without any cell sorting. The normal lung tissue was taken more than 3 cm from the tumor edge. The sequencing input was distant non-tumor lung tissue. The receptor was derived from a woman aged 40 to 50 with non-small cell lung cancer.

The CDR3 reads CVSSPGDQSSYNEQIF. The CDR3 region has the DNA TGTGTCTCGTCCCCGGGAGACCAAAGCTCCTACAATGAGCAGATCTTC. V usage is TRBV10-3 and J usage is TRBJ2-1; the D gene is possibly TRBD2 (6 bases). The CDR3 extends over 16 amino acids. CDR1 ENHRY and CDR2 SYGVKD come from the germline V gene.